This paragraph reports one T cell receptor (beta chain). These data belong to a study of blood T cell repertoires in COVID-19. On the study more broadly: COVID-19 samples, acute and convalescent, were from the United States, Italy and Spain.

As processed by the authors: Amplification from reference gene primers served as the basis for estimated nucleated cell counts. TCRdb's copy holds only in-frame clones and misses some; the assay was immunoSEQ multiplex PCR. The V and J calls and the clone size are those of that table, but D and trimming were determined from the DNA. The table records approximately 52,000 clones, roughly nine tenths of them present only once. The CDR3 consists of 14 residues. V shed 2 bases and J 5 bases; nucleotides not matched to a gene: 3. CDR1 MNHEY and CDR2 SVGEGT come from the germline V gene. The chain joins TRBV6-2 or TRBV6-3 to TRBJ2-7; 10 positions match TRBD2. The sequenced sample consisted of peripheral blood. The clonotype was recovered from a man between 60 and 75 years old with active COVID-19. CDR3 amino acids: CASSYGTSVDEQYF. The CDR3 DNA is TGTGCCAGCAGTTACGGGACTAGCGTCGACGAGCAGTACTTC.